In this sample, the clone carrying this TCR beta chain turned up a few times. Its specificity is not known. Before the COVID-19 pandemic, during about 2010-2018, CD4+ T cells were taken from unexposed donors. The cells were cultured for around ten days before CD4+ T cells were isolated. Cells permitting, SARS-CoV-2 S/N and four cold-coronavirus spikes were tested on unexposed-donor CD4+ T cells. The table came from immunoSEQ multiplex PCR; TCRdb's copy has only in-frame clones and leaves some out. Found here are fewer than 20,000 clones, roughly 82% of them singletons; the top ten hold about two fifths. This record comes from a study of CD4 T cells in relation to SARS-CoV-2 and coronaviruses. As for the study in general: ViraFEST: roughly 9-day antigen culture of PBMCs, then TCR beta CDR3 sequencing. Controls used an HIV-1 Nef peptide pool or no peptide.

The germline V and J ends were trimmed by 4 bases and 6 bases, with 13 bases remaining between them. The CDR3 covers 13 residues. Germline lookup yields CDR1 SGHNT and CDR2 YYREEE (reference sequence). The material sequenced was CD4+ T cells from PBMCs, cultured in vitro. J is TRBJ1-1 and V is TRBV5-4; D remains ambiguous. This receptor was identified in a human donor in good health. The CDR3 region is CASSPSVIAEAFF. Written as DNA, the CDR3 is TGTGCCAGCAGCCCATCCGTTATCGCTGAAGCTTTCTTT. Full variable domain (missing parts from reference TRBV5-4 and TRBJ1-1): ETGVTQSPTHLIKTRGQQVTLRCSSQSGHNTVSWYQQALGQGPQFIFQYYREEENGRGNFPPRFSGLQFPNYSSELNVNALELDDSALYLCASSPSVIAEAFFGQGTRLTVV.